This entry features one T cell receptor beta chain sequence. Individuals aged roughly 18 to 95 years were recruited from approximately 22 US areas. The data are from a study of blood T cell repertoires in COVID-19. The CDR3 sequence is 14 residues long. CDR1 and CDR2 from the germline V gene are SGDLS and YYNGEE. The germline V and J ends were trimmed by 6 bases and 2 bases, with 11 bases remaining between them. Using immunoSEQ multiplex PCR, the repertoire was profiled, and TCRdb retains in-frame clones only, with some absent. The table lists about 200,000 clones, more than 70% of them singletons. The material sequenced was PBMCs or T cells enriched from blood (not recorded which). The origin of this receptor is a man aged 40-50 years with acute COVID-19. The chain combines TRBV9 with TRBJ2-2, with TRBD1 as a possible D gene (5 bases). The CDR3 DNA is TGTGCCAGCACCCCTCAGGGTAACACCGGGGAGCTGTTTTTT. Its translation: CASTPQGNTGELFF.